The clone carrying this T cell receptor (beta chain) was recorded only once. The sample holds other DNA sequences that translate to the same CDR3. Sequencing used immunoSEQ multiplex PCR; TCRdb keeps in-frame clones, though not all of them. This table has 150,000 or so clones, 85% to 90% appearing once. The data originate from a study of blood T cell repertoires in COVID-19. Study-level information: There were acute and convalescent COVID-19 samples, and they came from the United States, Italy and Spain.

This CDR3 spans 11 amino acids. Trimming left V 4 bases short and J 8 bases short, with 11 bases between. The V gene's germline CDR1 is GTSNPN and CDR2 SVGIG (reference sequence). While infection was still active, Seattle patients were enrolled and then followed longitudinally. The specimen sequenced was peripheral blood. This sequence was found in a man between 60 and 70 years old with COVID-19, enrolled during active disease. The chain uses TRBV30 and TRBJ1-1; TRBD1 is a possible D gene (5 bases). CDR3 nucleotide sequence: TGTGCCTGGAACCGGCAGGGAGAAGCTTTCTTT. Encoded protein: CAWNRQGEAFF. The entire variable domain, with the rest obtained from reference TRBV30 and TRBJ1-1, is as follows: SQTIHQWPATLVQPVGSPLSLECTVEGTSNPNLYWYRQAAGRGLQLLFYSVGIGQISSEVPQNLSASRPQDRQFILSSKKLLLSDSGFYLCAWNRQGEAFFGQGTRLTVV.